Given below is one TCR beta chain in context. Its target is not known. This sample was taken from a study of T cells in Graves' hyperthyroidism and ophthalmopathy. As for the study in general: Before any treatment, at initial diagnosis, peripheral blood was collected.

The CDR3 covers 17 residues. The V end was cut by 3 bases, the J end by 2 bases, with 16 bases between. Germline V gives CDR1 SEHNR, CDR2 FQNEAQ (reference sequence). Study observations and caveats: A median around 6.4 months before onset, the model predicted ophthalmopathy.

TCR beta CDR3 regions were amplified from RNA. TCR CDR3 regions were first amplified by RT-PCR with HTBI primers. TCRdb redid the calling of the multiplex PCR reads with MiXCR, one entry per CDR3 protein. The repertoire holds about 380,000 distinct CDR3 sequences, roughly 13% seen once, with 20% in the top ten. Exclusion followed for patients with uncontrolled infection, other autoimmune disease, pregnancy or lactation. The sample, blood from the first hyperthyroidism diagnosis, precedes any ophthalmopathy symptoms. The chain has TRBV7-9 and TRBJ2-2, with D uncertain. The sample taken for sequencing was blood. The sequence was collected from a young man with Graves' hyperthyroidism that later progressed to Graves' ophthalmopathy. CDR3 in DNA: TGTGCCAGCAGCTTTTCTTCCCCCGAATATAACACCGGGGAGCTGTTTTTT. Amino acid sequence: CASSFSSPEYNTGELFF.